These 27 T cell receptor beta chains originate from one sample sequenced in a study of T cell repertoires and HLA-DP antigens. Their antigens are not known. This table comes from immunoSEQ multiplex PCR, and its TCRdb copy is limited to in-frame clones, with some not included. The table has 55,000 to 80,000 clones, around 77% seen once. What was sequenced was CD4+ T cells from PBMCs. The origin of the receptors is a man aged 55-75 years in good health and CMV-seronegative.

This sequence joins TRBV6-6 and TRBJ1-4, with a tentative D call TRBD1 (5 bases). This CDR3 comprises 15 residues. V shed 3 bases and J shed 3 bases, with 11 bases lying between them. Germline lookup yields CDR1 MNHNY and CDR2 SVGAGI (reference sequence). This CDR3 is CASSYTGRANEKLFF. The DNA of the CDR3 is TGTGCCAGCAGTTATACAGGCCGGGCTAATGAAAAACTGTTTTTT.

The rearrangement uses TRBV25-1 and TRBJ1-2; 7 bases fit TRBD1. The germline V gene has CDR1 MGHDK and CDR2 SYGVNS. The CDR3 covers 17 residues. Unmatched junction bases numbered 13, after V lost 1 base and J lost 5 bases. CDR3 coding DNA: TGTGCCAGCAGTGAATTCGAGGGGGCAGGGGCGGGGTATGGCTACACCTTC. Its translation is CASSEFEGAGAGYGYTF.

The chain's CDR3 is CASSLRPIYNEKLFF. CDR3 DNA sequence: TGTGCCAGCAGCTTAAGACCTATTTACAATGAAAAACTGTTTTTT. The V call is TRBV11-2, the J call TRBJ1-4; D remains ambiguous. Germline V gene lookup returns CDR1 SGHAT and CDR2 FQNNGV. The CDR3 sequence is 15 residues long. Trimming removed 2 bases at V and 5 bases at J, with 12 bases between.

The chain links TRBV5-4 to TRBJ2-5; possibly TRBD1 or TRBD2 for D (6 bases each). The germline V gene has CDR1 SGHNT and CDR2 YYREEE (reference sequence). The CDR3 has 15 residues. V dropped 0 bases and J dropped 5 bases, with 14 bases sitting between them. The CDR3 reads CASSLVGEGGETQYF. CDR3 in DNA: TGTGCCAGCAGCTTGGTGGGTGAGGGGGGCGAGACCCAGTACTTC.

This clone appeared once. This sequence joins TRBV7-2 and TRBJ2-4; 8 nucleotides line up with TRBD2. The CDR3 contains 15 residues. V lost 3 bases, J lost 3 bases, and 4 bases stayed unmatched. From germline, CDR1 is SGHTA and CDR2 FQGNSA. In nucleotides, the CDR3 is TGTGCCAGCAGCTTGGTGCGGGGGGTCAAAAACATTCAGTACTTC. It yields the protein CASSLVRGVKNIQYF.

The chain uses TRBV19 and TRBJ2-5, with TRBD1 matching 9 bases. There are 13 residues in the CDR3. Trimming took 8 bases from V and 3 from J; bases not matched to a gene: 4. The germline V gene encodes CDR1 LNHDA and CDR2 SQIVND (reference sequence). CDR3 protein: CASGDRDEETQYF. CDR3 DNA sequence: TGTGCCAGTGGGGACAGGGACGAAGAGACCCAGTACTTC.

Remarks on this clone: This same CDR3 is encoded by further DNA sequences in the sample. The CDR3 sequence: CASSLGQGSSGNTIYF. The CDR3 nucleotides read TGTGCCAGCTCACTCGGACAGGGGAGCTCTGGAAACACCATATATTTT. This chain uses TRBV18 with TRBJ1-3; TRBD1 matches 9 bases. CDR1 KGHSH and CDR2 LQKENI come from the germline V gene. The V segment lost 4 bases and the J segment 0 bases; nucleotides outside the gene matches: 4. The CDR3 loop spans 16 amino acids.

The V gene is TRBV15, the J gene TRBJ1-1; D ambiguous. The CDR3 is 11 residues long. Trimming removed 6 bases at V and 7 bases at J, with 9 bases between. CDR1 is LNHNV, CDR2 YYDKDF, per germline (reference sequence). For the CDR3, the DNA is TGTGCCACCAGAGAAGTAAATGAAGCTTTCTTT. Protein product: CATREVNEAFF.

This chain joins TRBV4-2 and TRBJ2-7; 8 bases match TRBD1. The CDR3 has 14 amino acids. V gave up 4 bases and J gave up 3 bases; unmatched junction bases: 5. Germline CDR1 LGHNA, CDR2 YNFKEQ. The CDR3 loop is CASSLGQELYEQYF. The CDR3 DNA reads TGTGCCAGCAGCCTGGGACAGGAGCTCTACGAGCAGTACTTC.

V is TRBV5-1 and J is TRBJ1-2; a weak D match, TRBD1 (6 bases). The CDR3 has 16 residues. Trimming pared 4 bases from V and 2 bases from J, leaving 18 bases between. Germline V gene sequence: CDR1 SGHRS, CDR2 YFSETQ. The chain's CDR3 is CASSVPRDTANYGYTF. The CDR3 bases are TGCGCCAGCAGCGTCCCGAGGGACACAGCGAACTATGGCTACACCTTC. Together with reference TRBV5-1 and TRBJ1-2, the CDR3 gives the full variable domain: KAGVTQTPRYLIKTRGQQVTLSCSPISGHRSVSWYQQTPGQGLQFLFEYFSETQRNKGNFPGRFSGRQFSNSRSEMNVSTLELGDSALYLCASSVPRDTANYGYTFGSGTRLTVV.

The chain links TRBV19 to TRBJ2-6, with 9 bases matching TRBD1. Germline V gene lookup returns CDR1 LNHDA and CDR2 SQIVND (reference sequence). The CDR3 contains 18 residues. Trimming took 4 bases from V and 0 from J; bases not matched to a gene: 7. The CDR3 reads CASSTDRGSSSGANVLTF. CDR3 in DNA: TGTGCCAGTAGTACGGACAGGGGATCGAGCTCTGGGGCCAACGTCCTGACTTTC.

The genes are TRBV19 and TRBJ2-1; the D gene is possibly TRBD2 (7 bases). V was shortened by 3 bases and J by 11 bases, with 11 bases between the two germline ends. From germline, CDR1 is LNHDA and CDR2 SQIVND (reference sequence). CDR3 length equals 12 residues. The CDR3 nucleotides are TGTGCCAGTAGTATCCAGGGGACTAAGCAGTTCTTC. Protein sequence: CASSIQGTKQFF.

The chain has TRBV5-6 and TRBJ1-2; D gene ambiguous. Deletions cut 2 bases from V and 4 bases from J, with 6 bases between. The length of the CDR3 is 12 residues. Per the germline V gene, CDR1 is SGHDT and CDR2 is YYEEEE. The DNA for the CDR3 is TGTGCCAGCAGCTTAGGTGTCTATGGCTACACCTTC. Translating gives CASSLGVYGYTF. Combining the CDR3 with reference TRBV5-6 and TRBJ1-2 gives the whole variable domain DAGVTQSPTHLIKTRGQQVTLRCSPKSGHDTVSWYQQALGQGPQFIFQYYEEEERQRGNFPDRFSGHQFPNYSSELNVNALLLGDSALYLCASSLGVYGYTFGSGTRLTVV.

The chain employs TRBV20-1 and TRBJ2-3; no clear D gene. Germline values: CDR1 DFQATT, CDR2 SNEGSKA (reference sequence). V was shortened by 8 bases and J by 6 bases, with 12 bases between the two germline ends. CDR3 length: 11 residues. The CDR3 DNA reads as TGCAGTCCCACCCCGAGGGATACGCAGTATTTT. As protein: CSPTPRDTQYF.

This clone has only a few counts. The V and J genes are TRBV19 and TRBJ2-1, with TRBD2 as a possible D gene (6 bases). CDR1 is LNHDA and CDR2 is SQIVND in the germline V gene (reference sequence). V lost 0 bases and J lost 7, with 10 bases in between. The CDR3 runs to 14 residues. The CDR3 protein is CASSIDRLVNEQFF. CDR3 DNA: TGTGCCAGTAGTATAGATCGACTAGTGAATGAGCAGTTCTTC.

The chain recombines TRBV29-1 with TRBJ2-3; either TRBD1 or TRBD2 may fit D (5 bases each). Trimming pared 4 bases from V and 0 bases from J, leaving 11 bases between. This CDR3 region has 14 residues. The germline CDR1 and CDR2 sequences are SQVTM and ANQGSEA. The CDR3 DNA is TGCAGCGTTGTGGGGGATATGAGCACAGATACGCAGTATTTT. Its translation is CSVVGDMSTDTQYF.

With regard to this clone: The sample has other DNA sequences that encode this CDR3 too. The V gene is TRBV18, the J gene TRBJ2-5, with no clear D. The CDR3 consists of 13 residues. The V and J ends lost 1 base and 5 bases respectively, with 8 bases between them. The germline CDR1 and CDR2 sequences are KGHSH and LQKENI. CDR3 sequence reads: CASSPQGRETQYF. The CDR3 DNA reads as TGTGCCAGCTCACCACAGGGTCGGGAGACCCAGTACTTC.

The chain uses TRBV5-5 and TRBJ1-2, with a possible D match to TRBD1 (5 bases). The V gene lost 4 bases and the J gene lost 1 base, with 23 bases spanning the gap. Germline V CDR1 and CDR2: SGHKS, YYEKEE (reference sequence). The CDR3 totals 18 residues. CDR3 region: CASSVIGGTGRNNYGYTF. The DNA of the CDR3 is TGTGCCAGCAGCGTGATTGGGGGAACAGGTCGAAATAACTATGGCTACACCTTC.

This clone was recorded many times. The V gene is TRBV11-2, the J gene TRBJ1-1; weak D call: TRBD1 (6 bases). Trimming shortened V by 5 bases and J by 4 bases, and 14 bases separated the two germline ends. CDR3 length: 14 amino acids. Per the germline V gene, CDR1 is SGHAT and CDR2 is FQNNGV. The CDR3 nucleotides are TGTGCCAGCAGCGGGGGGGGCGGACCCACTGAAGCTTTCTTT. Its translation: CASSGGGGPTEAFF. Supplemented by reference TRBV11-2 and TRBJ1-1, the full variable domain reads EAGVAQSPRYKIIEKRQSVAFWCNPISGHATLYWYQQILGQGPKLLIQFQNNGVVDDSQLPKDRFSAERLKGVDSTLKIQPAKLEDSAVYLCASSGGGGPTEAFFGQGTRLTVV.

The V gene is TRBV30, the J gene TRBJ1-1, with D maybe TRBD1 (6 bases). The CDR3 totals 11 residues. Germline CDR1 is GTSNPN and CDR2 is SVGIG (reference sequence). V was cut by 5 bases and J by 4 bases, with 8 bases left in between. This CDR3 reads CAWWDTTEAFF. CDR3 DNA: TGTGCCTGGTGGGACACCACTGAAGCTTTCTTT.

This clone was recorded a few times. This CDR3 is CASSPVSSYEQYF. The DNA of the CDR3 is TGTGCCAGCAGCCCAGTGAGCTCCTACGAGCAGTACTTC. The V gene is TRBV5-4, the J gene TRBJ2-7; D is unresolved. The CDR3 spans 13 residues. Germline CDR1 is SGHNT and CDR2 is YYREEE (reference sequence). The V end lost 4 bases, the J end lost 0 bases, and 8 bases lay between the germline ends.

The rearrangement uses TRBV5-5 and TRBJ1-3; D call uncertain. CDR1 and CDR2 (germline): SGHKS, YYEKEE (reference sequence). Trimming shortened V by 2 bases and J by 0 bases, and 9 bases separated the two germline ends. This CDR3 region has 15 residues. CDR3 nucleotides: TGTGCCAGCAGCTTAAGGGTGAGCTCTGGAAACACCATATATTTT. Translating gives CASSLRVSSGNTIYF.

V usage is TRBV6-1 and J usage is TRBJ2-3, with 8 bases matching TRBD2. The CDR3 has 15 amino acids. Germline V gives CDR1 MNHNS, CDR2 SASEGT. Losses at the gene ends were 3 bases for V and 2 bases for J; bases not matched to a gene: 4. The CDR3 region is CASSDPGLVTDTQYF. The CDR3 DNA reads TGTGCCAGCAGTGACCCGGGACTAGTCACAGATACGCAGTATTTT.

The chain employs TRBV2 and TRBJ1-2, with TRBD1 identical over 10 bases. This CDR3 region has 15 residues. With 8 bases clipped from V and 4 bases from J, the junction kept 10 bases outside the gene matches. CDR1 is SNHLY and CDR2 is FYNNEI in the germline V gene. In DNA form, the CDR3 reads TGTGCCAGCCGAGCCGAACGGACAGGGGGCTATGGCTACACCTTC. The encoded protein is CASRAERTGGYGYTF.

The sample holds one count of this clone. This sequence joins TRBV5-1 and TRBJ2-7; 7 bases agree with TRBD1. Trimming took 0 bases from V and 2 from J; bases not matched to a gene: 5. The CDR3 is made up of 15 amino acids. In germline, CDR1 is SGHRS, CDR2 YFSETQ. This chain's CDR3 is CASSLGGQRTYEQYF. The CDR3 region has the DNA TGCGCCAGCAGCTTGGGGGGACAGAGGACCTACGAGCAGTACTTC.

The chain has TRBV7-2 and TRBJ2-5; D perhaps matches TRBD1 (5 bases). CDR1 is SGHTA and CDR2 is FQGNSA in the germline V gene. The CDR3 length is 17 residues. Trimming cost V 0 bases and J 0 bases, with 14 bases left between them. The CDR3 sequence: CASSLAGLVRYQETQYF. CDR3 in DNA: TGTGCCAGCAGCTTAGCGGGGCTAGTTCGGTACCAAGAGACCCAGTACTTC. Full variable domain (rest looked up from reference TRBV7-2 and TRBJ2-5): GAGVSQSPSNKVTEKGKDVELRCDPISGHTALYWYRQSLGQGLEFLIYFQGNSAPDKSGLPSDRFSAERTGGSVSTLTIQRTQQEDSAVYLCASSLAGLVRYQETQYFGPGTRLLVL.

The CDR3, as DNA: TGCGCCAGCAGCCAAGATAATAATTCACCCCTCCACTTT. It translates to CASSQDNNSPLHF. The V and J genes are TRBV4-3 and TRBJ1-6; D remains unclear. Trimming cost V 0 bases and J 5 bases, with 2 bases left between them. The CDR3 loop spans 13 amino acids. The germline gives CDR1 LGHNA, CDR2 YSLEER.